A single sample is the source of the 17 T cell receptor beta chains below, sequenced in a study of metastatic and nonmetastatic thyroid tumors. Treatment of any kind had been given to no patient before thyroid surgery. TCRdb re-clonotyped the PCR reads through MiXCR. The table records around 30,000 clones, approximately 17% of them present only once. Input material: blood. The receptor source for this set is a female donor with papillary thyroid cancer or a benign thyroid nodule (not recorded which). Some clones in this sample may be carry-over from other donors' samples.

The V call is TRBV11-2, the J call TRBJ1-1, with D uncertain. V lost 4 bases to trimming and J lost 1 base, with 7 bases between them. The CDR3 is 13 residues long. CDR1 and CDR2 from the germline V gene are SGHAT and FQNNGV. This CDR3 reads CASSSGRNTEAFF. The CDR3 DNA follows: TGTGCCAGCAGCTCCGGACGGAACACTGAAGCTTTCTTT.

CDR3 residues: CANSSAWDFRQFF. CDR3 nucleotide sequence: TGTGCCAACAGTTCGGCGTGGGACTTCCGGCAGTTCTTC. This chain connects TRBV7-2 to TRBJ2-1, with D maybe TRBD2 (6 bases). The CDR3 spans 13 residues. V lost 10 bases and J 12 bases, leaving 22 bases between the germline ends. CDR1 is SGHTA, CDR2 FQGNSA, per germline.

This clone came up many times. The rearrangement joins TRBV4-2 to TRBJ2-7, with 9 bases matching TRBD2. With V trimmed by 2 bases and J by 0 bases, 8 bases remained unmatched. From germline, CDR1 is LGHNA and CDR2 YNFKEQ. There are 17 residues in the CDR3. The CDR3 loop is CASSQPASGETSYEQYF. The DNA of the CDR3 is TGTGCCAGCAGCCAACCGGCTAGCGGGGAGACCTCCTACGAGCAGTACTTC.

The V call is TRBV20-1, the J call TRBJ1-1, with a possible D match to TRBD1 (6 bases). CDR3 length: 14 residues. The germline CDR1 and CDR2 sequences are DFQATT and SNEGSKA (reference sequence). V was pared by 6 bases and J by 1 base, with 15 bases between. The CDR3 loop reads CSAFRGSANTEAFF. The CDR3 coding sequence is TGCAGTGCCTTCAGGGGTAGTGCGAACACTGAAGCTTTCTTT.

This clone was recorded at least ten times. J is TRBJ1-6 and V is TRBV12-3 or TRBV12-4, with a possible D match to TRBD1 (5 bases). CDR3 length: 14 residues. The V end lost 6 bases, the J end lost 10 bases, and 16 bases lay between the germline ends. CDR3 region: CASRAGREGSPLHF. The CDR3, as DNA: TGTGCCAGCAGGGCGGGACGGGAAGGGTCACCCCTCCACTTT.

In its sample, this clone was seen many times. This chain links TRBV7-9 with TRBJ1-4; the D gene is possibly TRBD1 (5 bases). Between the trimmed V and J ends, which lost 5 bases and 10 bases, there was a span of 17 bases. The CDR3 runs 14 residues. In germline, CDR1 is SEHNR, CDR2 FQNEAQ (reference sequence). The CDR3 here is CASSEAARDGKLFF. For the CDR3, the DNA is TGTGCCAGCAGCGAAGCTGCCAGGGACGGAAAACTGTTTTTT.

This clone was recorded a few times. The genes are TRBV10-2 and TRBJ2-7; D is unclear. In germline, CDR1 is WSHSY, CDR2 SAAADI. Trimming took 6 bases from V and 6 from J, leaving 12 bases between them. The CDR3 spans 12 residues. CDR3 coding DNA: TGCGCCAGCAGACTGGTTGAAGTCGAGCAGTACTTC. This gives the protein CASRLVEVEQYF.

This clone occurred many times. The chain links TRBV9 to TRBJ2-2; D remains ambiguous. The CDR3 extends over 14 amino acids. CDR1 SGDLS and CDR2 YYNGEE come from the germline V gene. Trimming shortened V by 0 bases and J by 4 bases, and 7 bases separated the two germline ends. Here the CDR3 reads CASSVGPATGELFF. In DNA form, the CDR3 reads TGTGCCAGCAGCGTAGGTCCGGCCACCGGGGAGCTGTTTTTT. Together with reference TRBV9 and TRBJ2-2, the CDR3 gives the full variable domain: DSGVTQTPKHLITATGQRVTLRCSPRSGDLSVYWYQQSLDQGLQFLIQYYNGEERAKGNILERFSAQQFPDLHSELNLSSLELGDSALYFCASSVGPATGELFFGEGSRLTVL.

This clone was counted many times. The chain couples TRBV12-3 or TRBV12-4 to TRBJ2-3; 9 positions agree with TRBD2. V lost 6 bases, J lost 2 bases, and 6 bases stayed unmatched. The CDR3 covers 15 residues. Written as DNA, the CDR3 is TGTGCCAGCAGCCTTGGACTAGCGCCCACAGATACGCAGTATTTT. Translating it yields CASSLGLAPTDTQYF.

This clone was seen only a few times. A read error may be the cause here, since a much bigger clone is one base away. The chain carries TRBV6-1 and TRBJ2-6; D perhaps matches TRBD2 (7 bases). V was cut by 6 bases and J by 4 bases, with 10 bases left in between. This CDR3 is built from 14 residues. CDR1 and CDR2 from the germline V gene are MNHNS and SASEGT. The CDR3 sequence: CASRRGGGANVLTF. The CDR3 bases are TGTGCCAGCAGAAGGGGGGGCGGGGCCAACGTCCTGACTTTC.

The sample holds many counts of this clone. The rearrangement links TRBV4-1 to TRBJ2-2; D is ambiguous. The CDR3 runs to 17 residues. Germline lookup yields CDR1 MGHRA and CDR2 YSYEKL. V lost 1 base to trimming and J lost 3 bases, with 15 bases between them. The CDR3 DNA reads as TGCGCCAGCAGCCAAGGAGGAGTTAGGTCGGACACCGGGGAGCTGTTTTTT. Protein sequence: CASSQGGVRSDTGELFF.

On this clone itself: At one of its ends the junction is not consistent with the germline gene, which may arise from a read error. The rearrangement joins TRBV4-2 to TRBJ2-3; D gene unclear. Germline lookup yields CDR1 LGHNA and CDR2 YNFKEQ. The CDR3 is 14 residues long. This CDR3 is CSSRQVVGKDTQYF. The CDR3 DNA reads as TGTTCCAGCAGGCAAGTCGTGGGAAAAGATACTCAGTATTTT.

This clone was counted at least ten times. The chain recombines TRBV6-2 or TRBV6-3 with TRBJ2-1; 7 bases are shared with TRBD2. Germline CDR1 is MNHEY and CDR2 is SVGEGT. The CDR3 spans 13 residues. V dropped 6 bases and J dropped 10; count of bases not matched to a gene: 9. The DNA of the CDR3 is TGTGCCAGCAGGGGACGGGAGGCCCGGGAGCAGTTCTTC. Residues: CASRGREAREQFF.

This clone has a count of ten or more. The chain has TRBV2 and TRBJ2-5; D might be TRBD1 (5 bases). Trimming took off 4 bases at V and 5 bases at J, with 14 bases between the two ends. In germline, CDR1 is SNHLY, CDR2 FYNNEI. The CDR3 extends over 14 amino acids. The CDR3, as DNA: TGTGCCAGCAGTGGGCAGGGTCGTTACGAGACCCAGTACTTC. It encodes CASSGQGRYETQYF.

This clone was seen ten or more times. J is TRBJ2-1 and V is TRBV7-3; D not resolved. There are 16 residues in the CDR3. The germline gives CDR1 SGHTA, CDR2 FQGTGA. Trimming left V 1 base short and J 2 bases short, with 12 bases between. CDR3 sequence: CASSLNSRAPYNEQFF. The CDR3 region has the DNA TGTGCCAGCAGCTTAAATTCCCGGGCACCCTACAATGAGCAGTTCTTC.

The chain couples TRBV7-6 to TRBJ2-7; D gene uncertain. V lost 1 base to trimming and J lost 0 bases, with 10 bases between them. The CDR3 length is 15 residues. Germline V lookup: CDR1 SGHVS, CDR2 FNYEAQ. The CDR3 spells CASSLEALSSYEQYF. The CDR3 DNA reads as TGTGCCAGCAGCTTAGAGGCATTGAGCTCCTACGAGCAGTACTTC.

This clone was detected only once. Sequence at one end of the junction differs from germline and may be a read error. This specimen includes other DNA sequences encoding the same CDR3. This sequence joins TRBV7-6 and TRBJ2-3; D is undetermined. There are 14 residues in the CDR3. CDR1 SGHVS and CDR2 FNYEAQ come from the germline V gene. The CDR3 bases are TGTGCCAGCAGCTCCGATCGCGGCACAGATACACAGTATTTT. Amino acid sequence: CASSSDRGTDTQYF.